The 7 T cell receptor beta chains reported below all come from one sample, sequenced in a study of T-cell reconstitution after alpha-beta-depleted transplantation in children (dated by TCRdb to the mid-2010s). Explained via the paper, the treatment or condition label denotes: allogeneic hematopoietic cell transplantation with graft depleted of TCRalphabeta T cells and CD19 B cells. Libraries were made using PCR. Instrument on record: Illumina HiSeq 2500. TCR libraries were prepared with molecular barcoding, using unique molecular identifiers to normalize TCRbeta repertoire quantification. TCRdb reprocessed the public reads (quality trimming at Q25 with fastp, clone calling with MiXCR) and kept in-frame beta chains. Every entry covers one CDR3 protein and lists the most common genes and DNA from its rows. The sample profile shows tens of thousands of distinct CDR3 sequences; 4.9% of them were found once. The ten largest clonotypes hold approximately 17% of the sample.

Sample: PBMCs, mostly from graft donor cells, taken 180 days after TCRalphabeta/CD19-depleted stem cell transplant. The source is a boy younger than two who had a stem cell transplant for acute myeloid leukemia, so the T cells may come from the graft donor.

This clonotype was seen repeatedly, ten times or more. V is TRBV6-1 and J is TRBJ1-6; no firm D call. This CDR3 contains 15 residues. Trimming shortened V by 5 bases and J by 1 base, and 9 bases separated the two germline ends. Germline CDR1 MNHNS, CDR2 SASEGT. In nucleotides, the CDR3 is TGTGCCAGCAGTAGGGAGGGTTCCTATAATTCACCCCTCCACTTT. Translation gives CASSREGSYNSPLHF.

This clonotype was observed at least ten times. This chain links TRBV29-1 with TRBJ1-2, with a weak D call TRBD1 (6 bases). The CDR3 is 10 residues long. V was cut by 6 bases and J by 6 bases, with 8 bases left in between. CDR1 is SQVTM, CDR2 ANQGSEA, per germline. CDR3 nucleotide sequence: TGCAGCGTACACAGGGATGGCTACACCTTC. It encodes CSVHRDGYTF.

Many counts were recorded for this clonotype. The chain uses TRBV5-1 and TRBJ2-1; 10 positions agree with TRBD2. The length of the CDR3 is 16 residues. Germline-derived CDR1 and CDR2 are SGHRS and YFSETQ. V trimming: 4 bases; J trimming: 6 bases; junction bases outside the gene matches: 10. CDR3 sequence reads: CASSPLLSGGINEQFF. DNA of the CDR3: TGCGCCAGCAGCCCCCTCCTTAGCGGGGGGATCAATGAGCAGTTCTTC.

For the CDR3, the DNA is TGTGCCAGCAGCCCATTCGCCTTGGCCGGGACCGGGGAGCTGTTTTTT. Translating it yields CASSPFALAGTGELFF. The V call is TRBV5-4, the J call TRBJ2-2; D gene ambiguous. The CDR3 length is 16 residues. The V end was cut by 4 bases, the J end by 5 bases, with 18 bases between. Germline V CDR1 and CDR2: SGHNT, YYREEE (reference sequence). Using reference TRBV5-4 and TRBJ2-2 for the parts outside the CDR3, the full variable domain is ETGVTQSPTHLIKTRGQQVTLRCSSQSGHNTVSWYQQALGQGPQFIFQYYREEENGRGNFPPRFSGLQFPNYSSELNVNALELDDSALYLCASSPFALAGTGELFFGEGSRLTVL.

This clonotype was detected ten times or more. The chain couples TRBV24-1 to TRBJ2-3; either TRBD1 or TRBD2 may supply D (5 bases each). Germline V lookup: CDR1 KGHDR, CDR2 SFDVKD. The V and J ends lost 1 base and 0 bases respectively, with 7 bases between them. CDR3 length: 15 residues. For the CDR3, the DNA is TGTGCCACCAGTGATTTTCGGGACAGCACAGATACGCAGTATTTT. Its protein is CATSDFRDSTDTQYF.

This clonotype was seen at least ten times. J is TRBJ2-3 and V is TRBV7-3; tentatively, D is TRBD1 (5 bases). The CDR3 sequence is 14 residues long. The V end lost 1 base, the J end lost 4 bases, and 9 bases lay between the germline ends. Germline CDR1 SGHTA, CDR2 FQGTGA. The CDR3 DNA follows: TGTGCCAGCAGCTTAAGAAGCAGGGCAGATACGCAGTATTTT. Residues: CASSLRSRADTQYF.

This clonotype was picked up many times. The CDR3 loop reads CASSRQSLNSPLHF. The CDR3 DNA reads TGTGCCAGCAGTCGACAGTCCTTAAATTCACCCCTCCACTTT. The chain combines TRBV6-1 with TRBJ1-6, with D perhaps matching TRBD1 (5 bases). The ends were cut back, 5 bases at V and 7 bases at J, with 12 bases in the middle. The CDR3 is 14 amino acids. Germline V gives CDR1 MNHNS, CDR2 SASEGT.